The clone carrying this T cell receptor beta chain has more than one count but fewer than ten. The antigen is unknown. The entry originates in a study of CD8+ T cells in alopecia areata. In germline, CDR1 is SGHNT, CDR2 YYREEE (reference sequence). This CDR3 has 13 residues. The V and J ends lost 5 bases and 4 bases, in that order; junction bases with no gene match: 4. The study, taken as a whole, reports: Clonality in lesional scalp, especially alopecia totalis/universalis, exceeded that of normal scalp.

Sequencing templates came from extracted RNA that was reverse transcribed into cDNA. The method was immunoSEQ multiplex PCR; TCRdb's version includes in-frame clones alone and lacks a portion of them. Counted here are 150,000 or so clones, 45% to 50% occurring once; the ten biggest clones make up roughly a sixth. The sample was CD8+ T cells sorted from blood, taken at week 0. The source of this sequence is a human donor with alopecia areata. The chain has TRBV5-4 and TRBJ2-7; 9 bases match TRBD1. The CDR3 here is CASSQGTGYEQYF. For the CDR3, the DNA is TGTGCCAGCAGTCAGGGGACAGGGTACGAGCAGTACTTC.